Each of the 8 T cell receptor beta chains below was sequenced from the same sample in a study of identical twins. TCRdb fed the 5' RACE reads into MiXCR, producing one record per CDR3 protein. The sample contains around 490,000 distinct CDR3 sequences, over 12% of which appear only once. The sample was also reused in another study, on yellow fever vaccine responses in identical twins.

Source material: CD4+ T cells sorted from blood. These receptors were collected from a woman aged 18-29 years in good health.

This chain links TRBV5-6 with TRBJ2-3; TRBD1 aligns across 7 bases. Unmatched junction bases numbered 13, after V lost 0 bases and J lost 6 bases. CDR1 is SGHDT, CDR2 YYEEEE, per germline. CDR3 length: 17 residues. The DNA of the CDR3 is TGTGCCAGCAGCTTGGTCCCCACAGGGGCCGTCGGGGATACGCAGTATTTT. Translated, it gives CASSLVPTGAVGDTQYF.

Many counts were recorded for this clonotype. The chain recombines TRBV7-9 with TRBJ2-7, with D unresolved. The CDR3 has 13 amino acids. V lost 2 bases, J lost 6 bases, and 11 bases lay in between. From germline, CDR1 is SEHNR and CDR2 FQNEAQ (reference sequence). The CDR3 region is CASSLTSIPEQYF. CDR3 bases: TGTGCCAGCAGCTTAACGTCCATTCCCGAGCAGTACTTC.

The table lists this clonotype with many counts. The chain couples TRBV11-2 to TRBJ2-1, with 13 bases that match TRBD2. V trimming: 5 bases; J trimming: 2 bases; junction bases outside the gene matches: 3. CDR1 is SGHAT and CDR2 is FQNNGV in the germline V gene. This CDR3 has 16 residues. The CDR3: CASSPTSGGAYNEQFF. The CDR3 nucleotides read TGTGCCAGCAGCCCTACTAGCGGGGGGGCCTACAATGAGCAGTTCTTC.

This clonotype appeared a few times. The rearrangement links TRBV10-3 to TRBJ2-2; 9 bases are a match to TRBD1. The V gene end was trimmed by 7 bases and the J gene end by 0 bases; junction bases not matched to a gene: 6. Germline CDR1 ENHRY, CDR2 SYGVKD. CDR3 length: 16 residues. The CDR3 sequence: CAIKIGTGPNTGELFF. The CDR3 DNA sequence: TGTGCCATCAAAATTGGGACAGGGCCGAACACCGGGGAGCTGTTTTTT.

This clonotype has a handful of counts. This chain connects TRBV3-1 to TRBJ2-1, with unresolved D. With 9 bases removed from V and 8 bases from J, the gap between germline ends came to 20 bases. The CDR3 extends over 14 amino acids. Germline V gene sequence: CDR1 LGHDT, CDR2 YNNKEL (reference sequence). The CDR3 region is CASTWSGASDEQFF. In DNA, the CDR3 is TGTGCCAGTACCTGGTCAGGAGCGAGCGATGAGCAGTTCTTC.

This clonotype was counted between two and nine times. The rearrangement uses TRBV2 and TRBJ1-1, with D possibly being TRBD1 (5 bases). Between the trimmed V and J ends, which lost 3 bases and 0 bases, there was a span of 8 bases. CDR1 and CDR2 (germline): SNHLY, FYNNEI. The CDR3 length is 14 residues. The CDR3, as DNA: TGTGCCAGCAGTGAGACAGCAATGAACACTGAAGCTTTCTTT. It encodes CASSETAMNTEAFF.

V and J are TRBV7-8 and TRBJ1-4; possibly TRBD1 for D (6 bases). Between the trimmed V and J ends, which lost 1 base and 5 bases, there was a span of 17 bases. CDR1 is SGHVS, CDR2 FQNEAQ, per germline. This CDR3 has 17 residues. The CDR3 is CASSLGVSGAGNEKLFF. As DNA, the CDR3 is TGTGCCAGCAGCTTAGGGGTATCGGGGGCCGGGAATGAAAAACTGTTTTTT.

The genes are TRBV3-1 and TRBJ2-7, with 10 bases lining up with TRBD2. Germline V CDR1 and CDR2: LGHDT, YNNKEL (reference sequence). V lost 1 base to trimming and J lost 0 bases; unmatched junction nucleotides: 6. CDR3 length equals 17 residues. DNA for the CDR3: TGTGCCAGCAGCCAAGGGCTAGCGGGGGACCTCTCCTACGAGCAGTACTTC. Protein product: CASSQGLAGDLSYEQYF.